This T cell receptor (beta chain) was recovered during a study of cytomegalovirus exposure and HLA in healthy donors. Study information: The roughly 700 first-cohort repertoires shared a platform with the approximately 110 validation repertoires, as reported in a later analysis.

The CDR3 has 15 amino acids. Germline V gene sequence: CDR1 SSHAT, CDR2 FNYEAQ (reference sequence). The V gene end was trimmed by 1 base and the J gene end by 0 bases; junction bases not matched to a gene: 3. Study results and limitations: Among TCR sequences, most were rare, though some public TCRs appeared in many donors. Investigators reported approximately 170 TCR beta chains as tied to cytomegalovirus. High sensitivity and specificity were reportedly achieved when the classifier diagnosed cytomegalovirus status.

As regards this clone: Its specificity is not known.

TCRdb's copy holds only in-frame clones and misses some; the assay was immunoSEQ multiplex PCR. This table has approximately 160,000 clones, about 90% appearing once. The clonotype originates from a woman aged 18-29 years in good health and CMV-seropositive. Material: PBMCs. The rearrangement joins TRBV7-7 to TRBJ2-7; 7 nucleotides line up with TRBD2. DNA of the CDR3: TGTGCCAGCAGCTTAGGGGCGGGAGTCTCCTACGAGCAGTACTTC. Its protein product is CASSLGAGVSYEQYF.